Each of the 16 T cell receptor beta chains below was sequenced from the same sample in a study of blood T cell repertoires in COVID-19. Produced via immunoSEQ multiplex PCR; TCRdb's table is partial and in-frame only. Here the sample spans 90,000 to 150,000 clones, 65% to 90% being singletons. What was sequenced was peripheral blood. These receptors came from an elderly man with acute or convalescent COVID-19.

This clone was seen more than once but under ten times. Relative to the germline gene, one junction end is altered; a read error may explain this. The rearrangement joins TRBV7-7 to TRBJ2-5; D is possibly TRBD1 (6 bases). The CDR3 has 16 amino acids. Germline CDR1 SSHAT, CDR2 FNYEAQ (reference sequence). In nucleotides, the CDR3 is TGTGCTAGCAGCTTAGGCGCGACAGGCGGTCAAGAGACCCAGTACTTC. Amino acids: CASSLGATGGQETQYF.

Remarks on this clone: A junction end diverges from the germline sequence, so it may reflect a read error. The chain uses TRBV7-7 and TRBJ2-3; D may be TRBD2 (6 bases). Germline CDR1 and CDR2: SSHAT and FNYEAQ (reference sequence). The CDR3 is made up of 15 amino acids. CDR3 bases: TGTGCTAGCAGCTTAGTAGGAGGGGCGGCAGATACGCAGTATTTT. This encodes CASSLVGGAADTQYF. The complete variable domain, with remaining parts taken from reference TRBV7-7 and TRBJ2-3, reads GAGVSQSPRYKVTKRGQDVTLRCDPISSHATLYWYQQALGQGPEFLTYFNYEAQPDKSGLPSDRFSAERPEGSISTLTIQRTEQRDSAMYRCASSLVGGAADTQYFGPGTRLTVL.

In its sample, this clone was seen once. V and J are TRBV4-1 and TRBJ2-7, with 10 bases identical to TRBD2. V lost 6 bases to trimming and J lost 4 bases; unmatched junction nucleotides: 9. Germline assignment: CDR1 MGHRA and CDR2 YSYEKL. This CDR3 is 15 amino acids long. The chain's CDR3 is CASSQPAGGPYEQYF. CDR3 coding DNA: TGCGCCAGCAGTCAACCAGCGGGGGGGCCGTACGAGCAGTACTTC.

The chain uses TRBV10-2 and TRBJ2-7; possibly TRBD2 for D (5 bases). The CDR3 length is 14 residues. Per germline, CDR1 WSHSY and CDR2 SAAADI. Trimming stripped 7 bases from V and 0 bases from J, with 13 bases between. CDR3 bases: TGCGCCAGCACACCCAGGACTGACTCCTACGAGCAGTACTTC. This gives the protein CASTPRTDSYEQYF.

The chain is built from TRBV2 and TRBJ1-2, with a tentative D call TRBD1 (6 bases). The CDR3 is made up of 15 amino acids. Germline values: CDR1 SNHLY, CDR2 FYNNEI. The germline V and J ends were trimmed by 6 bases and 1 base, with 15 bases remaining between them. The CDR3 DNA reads TGTGCCAGCAGCCTATTACAGGGTAGTAACTATGGCTACACCTTC. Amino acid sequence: CASSLLQGSNYGYTF.

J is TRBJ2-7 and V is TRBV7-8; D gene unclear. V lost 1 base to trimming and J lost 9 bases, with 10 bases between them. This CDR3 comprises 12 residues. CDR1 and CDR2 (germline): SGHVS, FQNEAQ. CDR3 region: CASSLGVYGQYF. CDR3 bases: TGTGCCAGCAGCTTAGGAGTGTATGGGCAGTACTTC. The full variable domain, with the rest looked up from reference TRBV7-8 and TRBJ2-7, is GAGVSQSPRYKVAKRGQDVALRCDPISGHVSLFWYQQALGQGPEFLTYFQNEAQLDKSGLPSDRFFAERPEGSVSTLKIQRTQQEDSAVYLCASSLGVYGQYFGPGTRLTVT.

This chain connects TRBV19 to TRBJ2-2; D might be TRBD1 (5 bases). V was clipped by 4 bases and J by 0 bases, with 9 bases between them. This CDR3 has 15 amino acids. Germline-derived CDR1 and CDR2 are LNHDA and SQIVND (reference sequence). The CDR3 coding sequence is TGTGCCAGTAGTAGGGGCACAACGAACACCGGGGAGCTGTTTTTT. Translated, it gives CASSRGTTNTGELFF.

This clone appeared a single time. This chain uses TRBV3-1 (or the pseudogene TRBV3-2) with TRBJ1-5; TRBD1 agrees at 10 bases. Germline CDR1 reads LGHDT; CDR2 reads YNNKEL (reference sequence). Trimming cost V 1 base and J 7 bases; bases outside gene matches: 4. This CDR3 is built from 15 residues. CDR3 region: CASSQGLGQGQPQHF. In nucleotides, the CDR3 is TGTGCCAGCAGCCAAGGACTGGGACAGGGGCAGCCCCAGCATTTT.

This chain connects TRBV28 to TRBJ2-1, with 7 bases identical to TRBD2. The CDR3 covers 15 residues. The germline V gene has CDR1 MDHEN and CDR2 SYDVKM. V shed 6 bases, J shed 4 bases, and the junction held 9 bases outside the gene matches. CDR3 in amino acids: CASSPAGVAYNEQFF. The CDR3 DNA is TGTGCCAGCAGCCCGGCGGGAGTTGCGTACAATGAGCAGTTCTTC.

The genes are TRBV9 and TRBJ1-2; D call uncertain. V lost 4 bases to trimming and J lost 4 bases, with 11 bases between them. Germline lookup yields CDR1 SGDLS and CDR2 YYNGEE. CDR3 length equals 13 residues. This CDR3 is CASSKTGSYGYTF. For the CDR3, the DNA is TGTGCCAGCAGCAAAACCGGGTCCTATGGCTACACCTTC.

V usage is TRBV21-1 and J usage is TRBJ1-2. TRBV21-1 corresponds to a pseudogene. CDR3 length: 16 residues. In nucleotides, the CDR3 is TGTGCCAGCACCCTGGACGGATTGATAGACTATGCCGGCTACACCTTC. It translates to CASTLDGLIDYAGYTF.

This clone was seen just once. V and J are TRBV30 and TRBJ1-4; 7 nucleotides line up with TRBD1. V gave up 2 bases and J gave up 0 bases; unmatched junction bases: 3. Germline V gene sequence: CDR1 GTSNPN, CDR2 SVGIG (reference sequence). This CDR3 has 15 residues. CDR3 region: CAWSPGTATNEKLFF. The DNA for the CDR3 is TGTGCCTGGAGTCCGGGGACAGCAACTAATGAAAAACTGTTTTTT.

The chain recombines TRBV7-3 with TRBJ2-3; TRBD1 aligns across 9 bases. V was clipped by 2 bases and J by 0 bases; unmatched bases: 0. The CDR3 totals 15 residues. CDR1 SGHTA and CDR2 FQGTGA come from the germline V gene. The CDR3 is CASSLGTGSTDTQYF. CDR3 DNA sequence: TGTGCCAGCAGCTTAGGGACAGGGAGCACAGATACGCAGTATTTT.

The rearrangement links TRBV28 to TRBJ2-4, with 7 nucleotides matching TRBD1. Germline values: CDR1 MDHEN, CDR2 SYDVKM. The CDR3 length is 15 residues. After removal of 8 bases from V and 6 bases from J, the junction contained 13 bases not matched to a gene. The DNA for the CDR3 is TGTGCCAGCGGATTAAACAGGGGCTGGTTAAACATTCAGTACTTC. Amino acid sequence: CASGLNRGWLNIQYF.

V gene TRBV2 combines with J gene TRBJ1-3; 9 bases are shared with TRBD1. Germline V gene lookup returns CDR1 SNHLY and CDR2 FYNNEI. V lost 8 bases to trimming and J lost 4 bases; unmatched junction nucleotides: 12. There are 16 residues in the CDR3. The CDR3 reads CASVGTGRLFGNTIYF. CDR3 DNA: TGTGCCAGCGTCGGGACAGGGCGCCTTTTCGGAAACACCATATATTTT.

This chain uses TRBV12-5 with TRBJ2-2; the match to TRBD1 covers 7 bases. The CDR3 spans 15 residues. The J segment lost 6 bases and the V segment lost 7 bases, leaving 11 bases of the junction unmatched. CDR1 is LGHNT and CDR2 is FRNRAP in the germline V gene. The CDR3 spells CASDIGGAAAGELFF. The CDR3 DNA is TGTGCTAGTGACATAGGGGGCGCGGCGGCCGGGGAGCTGTTTTTT.